This TCR beta chain was profiled in a study of metastatic and nonmetastatic thyroid tumors. This clone was counted a few times. The target antigen is unknown. Trimming removed 5 bases from V and 1 base from J; junction bases left unmatched: 8. This CDR3 contains 15 residues. CDR1 and CDR2 (germline): MNHNS, SASEGT. Notes on the study in general: Versus benign nodules, malignant thyroid tumors reportedly had significantly higher TCR beta diversity, in blood and tumor.

Thyroid surgery was preceded by no treatment in any patient. TCRdb used MiXCR to call clones anew from the PCR reads. The sample consists of 50,000 or so clones, roughly 15% of them appearing once. The J gene is TRBJ2-7, the V gene TRBV6-1, with TRBD1 matching over 7 bases. The receptor was isolated from a female donor with papillary thyroid cancer or a benign thyroid nodule (not recorded which). Some clones in this sample may be carry-over from other donors' samples. The material sequenced was blood. The CDR3 DNA follows: TGTGCCAGCAGTCAAACAGGGGCTTCATCCTACGAGCAGTACTTC. Protein: CASSQTGASSYEQYF.